Each of the 8 T cell receptor beta chains below was sequenced from the same sample in a study of blood T cell repertoires in COVID-19. Only in-frame clones appear in the TCRdb table, and some are missing; sequencing was by immunoSEQ multiplex PCR. The data hold tens of thousands of clones, with 60% to 85% observed a single time. Sequencing used peripheral blood. The source of these receptors is a human donor in a cohort sampled during active COVID-19.

This chain uses TRBV10-3 with TRBJ1-1; D may be TRBD1 (5 bases). V gave up 8 bases and J gave up 1 base, with 11 bases separating them. Germline CDR1 reads ENHRY; CDR2 reads SYGVKD. CDR3 length: 13 residues. The CDR3 DNA is TGTGCCATCGTGACAGAACCGAACACTGAAGCTTTCTTT. Residues: CAIVTEPNTEAFF.

This clone turned up a few times. The DNA of the CDR3 is TGTGCCAGCAGTTTCGAGGGTTCGGCCCCCTATAATTCACCCCTCCACTTT. It codes for CASSFEGSAPYNSPLHF. J is TRBJ1-6 and V is TRBV27; no reliable D call. With 3 bases removed from V and 2 bases from J, the gap between germline ends came to 14 bases. CDR1 is MNHEY, CDR2 SMNVEV, per germline (reference sequence). This CDR3 contains 17 residues.

The chain recombines TRBV29-1 with TRBJ1-1, with a possible D match to TRBD1 (5 bases). Trimming pared 7 bases from V and 4 bases from J, leaving 16 bases between. The CDR3 loop spans 13 amino acids. The germline CDR1 and CDR2 sequences are SQVTM and ANQGSEA. The CDR3 sequence: CSAKRPGVTEAFF. DNA of the CDR3: TGCAGCGCCAAACGGCCGGGGGTCACTGAAGCTTTCTTT.

By frequency in the sample, this clone is medium-sized (0.01 to 0.1%). The chain uses TRBV10-1 and TRBJ2-7; the D gene is possibly TRBD2 (5 bases). This CDR3 has 17 residues. Trimming left V 7 bases short and J 2 bases short, with 24 bases between. Germline V gene lookup returns CDR1 WNHNN and CDR2 SYGVQD (reference sequence). CDR3 DNA sequence: TGCGCCAGCAAGTCCCCCGGGAATGGTCTTCGGGCCTACGAGCAGTACTTC. It codes for CASKSPGNGLRAYEQYF.

This clone appeared a few times. The chain is built from TRBV4-1 and TRBJ2-2; TRBD2 aligns across 8 bases. The CDR3 has 16 residues. Germline V lookup: CDR1 MGHRA, CDR2 YSYEKL. Losses at the gene ends were 4 bases for V and 4 bases for J; bases not matched to a gene: 8. The CDR3 bases are TGCGCCAGCAGCCCCTCGGGACTAGTACCCACCGGGGAGCTGTTTTTT. This translates into CASSPSGLVPTGELFF.

The chain couples TRBV5-6 to TRBJ2-2; the match to TRBD1 covers 7 bases. V was clipped by 3 bases and J by 0 bases; unmatched bases: 2. CDR1 is SGHDT, CDR2 YYEEEE, per germline. The CDR3 covers 15 residues. The CDR3 region has the DNA TGTGCCAGCAGCTCGGGGACAGCGAACACCGGGGAGCTGTTTTTT. Its translation is CASSSGTANTGELFF.

This clone has only a few counts. J is TRBJ1-2 and V is TRBV11-2, with TRBD1 identical over 9 bases. Germline V lookup: CDR1 SGHAT, CDR2 FQNNGV. CDR3 length: 14 residues. Losses at the gene ends were 4 bases for V and 7 bases for J; bases not matched to a gene: 7. Here the CDR3 DNA reads TGTGCCAGCAGCTACGGGACAGGGAACCTTGGCTACACCTTC. Amino acid sequence: CASSYGTGNLGYTF.

This clone was seen just once. V usage is TRBV5-1 and J usage is TRBJ1-6; 8 positions agree with TRBD1. CDR3 length equals 15 residues. In germline, CDR1 is SGHRS, CDR2 YFSETQ. Trimming removed 3 bases from V and 9 bases from J; junction bases left unmatched: 8. CDR3 region: CASSSDRQGSSPLHF. In DNA, the CDR3 is TGCGCCAGCAGCTCCGACCGACAGGGGAGTTCACCCCTCCACTTT.